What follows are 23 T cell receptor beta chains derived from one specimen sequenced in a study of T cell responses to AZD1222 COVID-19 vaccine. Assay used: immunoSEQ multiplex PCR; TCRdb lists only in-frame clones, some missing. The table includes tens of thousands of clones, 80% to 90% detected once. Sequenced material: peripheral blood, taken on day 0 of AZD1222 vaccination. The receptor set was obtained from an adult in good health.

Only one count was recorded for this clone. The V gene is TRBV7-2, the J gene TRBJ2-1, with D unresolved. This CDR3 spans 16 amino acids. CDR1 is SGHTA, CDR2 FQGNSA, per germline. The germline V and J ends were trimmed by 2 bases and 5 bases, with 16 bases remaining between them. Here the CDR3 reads CASSLSKFVGNNEQFF. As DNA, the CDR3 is TGTGCCAGCAGCTTATCCAAATTTGTGGGGAACAATGAGCAGTTCTTC.

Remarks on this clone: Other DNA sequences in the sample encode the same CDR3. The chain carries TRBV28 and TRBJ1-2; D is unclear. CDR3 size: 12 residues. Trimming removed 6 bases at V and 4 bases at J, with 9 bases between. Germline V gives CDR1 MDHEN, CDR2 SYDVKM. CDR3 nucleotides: TGTGCCAGCAGGGCTGGTGGCTATGGCTACACCTTC. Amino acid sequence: CASRAGGYGYTF.

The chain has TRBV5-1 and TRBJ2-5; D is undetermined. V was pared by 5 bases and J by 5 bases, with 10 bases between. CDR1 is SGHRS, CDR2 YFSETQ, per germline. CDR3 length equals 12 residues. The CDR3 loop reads CASSDEWETQYF. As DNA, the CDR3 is TGCGCCAGCAGTGACGAGTGGGAGACCCAGTACTTC.

The CDR3: CASSESTGGVETQYF. The CDR3 region has the DNA TGTGCCAGCAGTGAATCGACCGGGGGAGTGGAGACCCAGTACTTC. This chain links TRBV2 with TRBJ2-5; a weak D match, TRBD2 (6 bases). Germline CDR1 reads SNHLY; CDR2 reads FYNNEI. The CDR3 covers 15 residues. Trimming cost V 2 bases and J 5 bases, with 15 bases left between them.

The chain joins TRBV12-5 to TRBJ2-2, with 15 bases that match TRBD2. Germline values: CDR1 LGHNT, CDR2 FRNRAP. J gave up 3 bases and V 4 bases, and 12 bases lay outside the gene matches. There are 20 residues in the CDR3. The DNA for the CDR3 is TGTGCTAGTGGTTCTACAAGCGGGACTAGCGGGGGGATATACACCGGGGAGCTGTTTTTT. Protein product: CASGSTSGTSGGIYTGELFF.

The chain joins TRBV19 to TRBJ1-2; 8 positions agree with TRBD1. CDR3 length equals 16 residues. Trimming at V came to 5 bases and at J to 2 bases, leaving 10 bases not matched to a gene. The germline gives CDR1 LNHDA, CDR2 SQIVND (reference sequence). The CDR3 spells CASSGTGGWSNYGYTF. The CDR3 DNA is TGTGCCAGTAGTGGCACAGGGGGATGGTCGAACTATGGCTACACCTTC.

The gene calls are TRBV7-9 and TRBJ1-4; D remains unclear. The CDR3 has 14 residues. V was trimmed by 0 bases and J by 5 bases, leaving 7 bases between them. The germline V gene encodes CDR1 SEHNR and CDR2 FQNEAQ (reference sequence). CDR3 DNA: TGTGCCAGCAGCTTAGCGGATACCAATGAAAAACTGTTTTTT. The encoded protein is CASSLADTNEKLFF.

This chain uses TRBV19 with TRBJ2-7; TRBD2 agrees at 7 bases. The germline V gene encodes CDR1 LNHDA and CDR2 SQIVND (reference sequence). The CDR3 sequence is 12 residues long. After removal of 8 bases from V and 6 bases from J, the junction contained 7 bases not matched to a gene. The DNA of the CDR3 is TGTGCCAGTCCCCGGGGGGAGGGCGAGCAGTACTTC. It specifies CASPRGEGEQYF.

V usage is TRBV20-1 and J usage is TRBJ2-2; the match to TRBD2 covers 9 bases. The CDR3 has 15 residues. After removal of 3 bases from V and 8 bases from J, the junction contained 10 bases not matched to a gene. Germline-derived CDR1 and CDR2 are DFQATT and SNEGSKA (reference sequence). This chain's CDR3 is CSASPTSGSVGELFF. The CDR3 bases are TGCAGTGCTAGTCCGACTAGCGGTAGTGTGGGGGAGCTGTTTTTT.

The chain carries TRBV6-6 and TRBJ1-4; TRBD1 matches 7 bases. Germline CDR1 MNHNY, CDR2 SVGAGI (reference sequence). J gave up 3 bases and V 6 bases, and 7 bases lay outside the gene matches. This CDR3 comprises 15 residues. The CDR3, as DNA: TGTGCCAGCAGACATCAGGGGGACTCTAATGAAAAACTGTTTTTT. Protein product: CASRHQGDSNEKLFF.

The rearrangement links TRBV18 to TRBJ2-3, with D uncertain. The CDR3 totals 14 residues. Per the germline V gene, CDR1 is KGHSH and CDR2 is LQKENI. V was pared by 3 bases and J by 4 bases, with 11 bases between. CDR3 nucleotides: TGTGCCAGCTCACCTGTTAGTATGCCAGATACGCAGTATTTT. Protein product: CASSPVSMPDTQYF.

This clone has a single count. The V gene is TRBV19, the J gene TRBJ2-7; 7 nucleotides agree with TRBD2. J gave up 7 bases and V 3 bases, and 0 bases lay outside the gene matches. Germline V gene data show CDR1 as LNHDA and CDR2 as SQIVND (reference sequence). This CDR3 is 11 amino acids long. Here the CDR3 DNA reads TGTGCCAGTAGTATCGGGAGGGAGCAGTACTTC. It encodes CASSIGREQYF.

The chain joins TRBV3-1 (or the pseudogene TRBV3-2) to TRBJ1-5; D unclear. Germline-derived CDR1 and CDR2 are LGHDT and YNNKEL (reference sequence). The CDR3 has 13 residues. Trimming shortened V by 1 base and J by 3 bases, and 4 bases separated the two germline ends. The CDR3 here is CASSQAVNQPQHF. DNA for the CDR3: TGTGCCAGCAGCCAAGCGGTCAATCAGCCCCAGCATTTT.

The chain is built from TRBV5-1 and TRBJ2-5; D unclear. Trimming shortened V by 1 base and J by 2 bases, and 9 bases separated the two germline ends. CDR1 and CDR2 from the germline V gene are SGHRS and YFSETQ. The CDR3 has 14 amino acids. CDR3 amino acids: CASSLSSRQETQYF. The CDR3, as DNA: TGCGCCAGCAGCTTGTCGTCCCGGCAAGAGACCCAGTACTTC.

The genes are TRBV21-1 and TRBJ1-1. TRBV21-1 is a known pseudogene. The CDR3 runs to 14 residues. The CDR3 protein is CASSKAKGPPEAFF. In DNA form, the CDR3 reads TGTGCCAGCAGCAAAGCGAAGGGACCCCCTGAAGCTTTCTTT.

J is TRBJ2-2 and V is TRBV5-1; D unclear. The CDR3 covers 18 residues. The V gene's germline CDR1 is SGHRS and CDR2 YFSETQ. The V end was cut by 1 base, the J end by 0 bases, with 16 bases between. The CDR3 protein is CASSLKFKGSPNTGELFF. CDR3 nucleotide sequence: TGCGCCAGCAGCTTGAAGTTTAAGGGCAGCCCGAACACCGGGGAGCTGTTTTTT.

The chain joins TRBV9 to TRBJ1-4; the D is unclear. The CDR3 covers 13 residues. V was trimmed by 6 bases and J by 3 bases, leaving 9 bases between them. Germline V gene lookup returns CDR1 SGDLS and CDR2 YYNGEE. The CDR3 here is CASKGTANEKLFF. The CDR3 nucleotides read TGTGCCAGCAAGGGAACAGCTAATGAAAAACTGTTTTTT.

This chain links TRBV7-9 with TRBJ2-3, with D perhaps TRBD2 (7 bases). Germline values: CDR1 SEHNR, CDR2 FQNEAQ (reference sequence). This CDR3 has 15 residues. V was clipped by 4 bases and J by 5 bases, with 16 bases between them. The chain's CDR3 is CASSSRRGGGDTQYF. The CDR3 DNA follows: TGTGCCAGCAGCTCCCGCAGGGGAGGGGGAGATACGCAGTATTTT.

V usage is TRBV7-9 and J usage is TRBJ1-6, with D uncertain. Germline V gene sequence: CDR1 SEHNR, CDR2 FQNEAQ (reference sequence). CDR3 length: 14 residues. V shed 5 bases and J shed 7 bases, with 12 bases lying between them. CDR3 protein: CASSTTVENSPLHF. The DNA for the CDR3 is TGTGCCAGCAGCACCACGGTTGAAAATTCACCCCTCCACTTT.

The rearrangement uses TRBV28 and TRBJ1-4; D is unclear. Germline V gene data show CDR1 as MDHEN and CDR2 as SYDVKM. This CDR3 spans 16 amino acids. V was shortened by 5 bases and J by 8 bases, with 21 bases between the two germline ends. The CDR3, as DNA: TGTGCCAGCAGTCCTTCCCGAGGCAGCTGGCGCGAAAAACTGTTTTTT. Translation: CASSPSRGSWREKLFF.

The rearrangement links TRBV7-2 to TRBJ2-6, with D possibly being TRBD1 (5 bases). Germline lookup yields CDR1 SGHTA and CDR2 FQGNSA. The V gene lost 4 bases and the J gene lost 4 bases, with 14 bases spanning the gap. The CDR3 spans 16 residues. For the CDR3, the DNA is TGTGCCAGCAGCTCCAGGGTGGCGACGGGGGCCAACGTCCTGACTTTC. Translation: CASSSRVATGANVLTF.

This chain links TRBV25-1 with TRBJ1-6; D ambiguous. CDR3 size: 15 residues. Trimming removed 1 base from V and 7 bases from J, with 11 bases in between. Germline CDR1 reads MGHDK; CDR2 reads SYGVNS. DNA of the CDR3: TGTGCCAGCAGTGAATTGGGTTCTGGGAATTCACCCCTCCACTTT. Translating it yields CASSELGSGNSPLHF.

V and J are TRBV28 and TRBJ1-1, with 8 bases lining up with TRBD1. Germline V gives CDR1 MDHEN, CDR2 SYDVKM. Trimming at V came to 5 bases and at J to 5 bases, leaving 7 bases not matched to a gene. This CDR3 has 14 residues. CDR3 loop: CASSEDRESTEAFF. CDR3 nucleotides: TGTGCCAGCAGTGAGGACAGGGAGAGTACTGAAGCTTTCTTT.